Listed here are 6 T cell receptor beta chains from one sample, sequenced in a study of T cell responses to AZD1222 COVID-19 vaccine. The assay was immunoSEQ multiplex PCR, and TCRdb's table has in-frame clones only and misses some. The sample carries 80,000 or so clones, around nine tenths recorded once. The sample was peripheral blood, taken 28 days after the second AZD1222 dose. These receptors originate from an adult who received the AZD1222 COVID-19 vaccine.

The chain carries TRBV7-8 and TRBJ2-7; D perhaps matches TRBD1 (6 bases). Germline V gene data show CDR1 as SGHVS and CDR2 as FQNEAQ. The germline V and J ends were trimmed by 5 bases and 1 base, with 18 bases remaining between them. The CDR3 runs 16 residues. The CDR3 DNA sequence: TGTGCCAGCAGCCGCTCCACGACAGGACCGTCCTACGAGCAGTACTTC. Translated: CASSRSTTGPSYEQYF.

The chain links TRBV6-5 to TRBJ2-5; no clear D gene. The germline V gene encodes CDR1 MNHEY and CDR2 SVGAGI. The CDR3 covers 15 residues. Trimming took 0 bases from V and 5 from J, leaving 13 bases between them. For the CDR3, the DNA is TGTGCCAGCAGTTACTCGAGCCTTAACCGGGAGACCCAGTACTTC. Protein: CASSYSSLNRETQYF.

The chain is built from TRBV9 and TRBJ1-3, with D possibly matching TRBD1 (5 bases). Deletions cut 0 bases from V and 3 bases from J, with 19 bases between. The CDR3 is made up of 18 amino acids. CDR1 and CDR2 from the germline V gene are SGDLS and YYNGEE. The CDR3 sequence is CASSVAIFGALGGNTIYF. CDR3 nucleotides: TGTGCCAGCAGCGTAGCTATATTTGGGGCCCTCGGTGGAAACACCATATATTTT.

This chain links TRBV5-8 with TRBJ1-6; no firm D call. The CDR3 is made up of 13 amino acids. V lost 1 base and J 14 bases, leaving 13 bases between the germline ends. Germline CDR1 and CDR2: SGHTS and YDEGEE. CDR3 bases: TGTGCCAGCAGCTTGTCTCGGAATTGGTCCCTCCACTTT. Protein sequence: CASSLSRNWSLHF. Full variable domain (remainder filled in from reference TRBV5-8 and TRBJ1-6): EAGVTQSPTHLIKTRGQQATLRCSPISGHTSVYWYQQALGLGLQFLLWYDEGEERNRGNFPPRFSGRQFPNYSSELNVNALELEDSALYLCASSLSRNWSLHFGNGTRLTVT.

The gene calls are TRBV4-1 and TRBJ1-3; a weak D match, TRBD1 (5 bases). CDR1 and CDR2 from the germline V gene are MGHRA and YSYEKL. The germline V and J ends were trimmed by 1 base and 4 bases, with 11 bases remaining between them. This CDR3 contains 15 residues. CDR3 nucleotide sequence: TGCGCCAGCAGCCAAGGCCAGGGAACAGGAAACACCATATATTTT. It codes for CASSQGQGTGNTIYF.

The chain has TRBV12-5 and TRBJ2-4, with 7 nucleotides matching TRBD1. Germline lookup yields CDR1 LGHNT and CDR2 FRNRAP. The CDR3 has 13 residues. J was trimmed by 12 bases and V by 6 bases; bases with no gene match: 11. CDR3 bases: TGTGCTAGTGGCATCAGGGGGTCAACGTCTCAGTACTTC. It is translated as CASGIRGSTSQYF.